Below are 5 T cell receptor beta chains sequenced from a single sample in a study of PD-1 blockade in classical Hodgkin lymphoma. As for time point: cycle 4 day 1 (C4D1), after more than five weeks of nivolumab. Each and every patient relapsed after autologous stem cell transplantation, and patients got differing brentuximab vedotin exposure. The investigators isolated CD8+ T cells from thawed PBMCs using magnetic negative selection. TCRdb keeps only in-frame clones here, not all; method: immunoSEQ multiplex PCR. Of 4,900 or so clones in the sample, over 60% are singletons; the top ten hold roughly 26%. The sample was CD8+ T cells from blood, taken before the fourth cycle of nivolumab. Receptors were obtained from a human donor with classical Hodgkin lymphoma.

This clone was detected a few times. The genes are TRBV7-9 and TRBJ2-7; D may be TRBD1 (5 bases). The CDR3 has 15 residues. The V gene's germline CDR1 is SEHNR and CDR2 FQNEAQ (reference sequence). V lost 5 bases, J lost 2 bases, and 16 bases lay in between. The CDR3: CASSGETANAYEQYF. In DNA, the CDR3 is TGTGCCAGCAGCGGAGAGACAGCGAACGCCTACGAGCAGTACTTC.

V usage is TRBV27 and J usage is TRBJ2-3; D could derive from TRBD1 or TRBD2 (5 bases each). Deletions cut 6 bases from V and 3 bases from J, with 19 bases between. Germline CDR1 MNHEY, CDR2 SMNVEV (reference sequence). The CDR3 is 16 amino acids. As DNA, the CDR3 is TGTGCCAGCAGGGGGATCGGGGCGGGCGGTACAGATACGCAGTATTTT. This gives the protein CASRGIGAGGTDTQYF.

This clone was recorded a few times. This chain links TRBV6-6 with TRBJ2-1; D possibly corresponds to TRBD2 (6 bases). Germline CDR1 is MNHNY and CDR2 is SVGAGI (reference sequence). V was clipped by 1 base and J by 3 bases, with 13 bases between them. This CDR3 spans 16 amino acids. In DNA form, the CDR3 reads TGTGCCAGCAGTTACTTAGCGGAGTGGGACTACAATGAGCAGTTCTTC. It codes for CASSYLAEWDYNEQFF.

This clone was observed a handful of times. V gene TRBV27 combines with J gene TRBJ2-2; 14 nucleotides agree with TRBD2. Germline V gives CDR1 MNHEY, CDR2 SMNVEV (reference sequence). V gave up 4 bases and J gave up 7 bases; unmatched junction bases: 8. CDR3 size: 17 residues. In nucleotides, the CDR3 is TGTGCCAGCAGTTCGGGACTAGCGGGAGTTCTTGGCGGGGAGCTGTTTTTT. Translated: CASSSGLAGVLGGELFF.

The chain is built from TRBV27 and TRBJ2-7, with 7 bases lining up with TRBD2. CDR1 MNHEY and CDR2 SMNVEV come from the germline V gene (reference sequence). CDR3 length equals 14 residues. J was trimmed by 6 bases and V by 3 bases; bases with no gene match: 8. The CDR3 region is CASSLGGFTGEQYF. CDR3 DNA: TGTGCCAGCAGTTTGGGGGGGTTTACGGGCGAGCAGTACTTC.